This T cell receptor (beta chain) was sequenced in a study of control samples from healthy donors and cancer patients. Generated by immunoSEQ multiplex PCR, the TCRdb table keeps only in-frame clones and is missing some. The data hold 100,000 to 150,000 clones, with approximately 90% observed a single time. V gave up 6 bases and J gave up 6 bases; unmatched junction bases: 4. The CDR3 length is 13 residues. This sequence was found in a man aged 50 to 59 in good health. This sequence joins TRBV12-3 or TRBV12-4 and TRBJ2-1; 8 bases agree with TRBD1. Sequences were obtained from blood. The CDR3 protein is CASSFGTGNEQFF. The CDR3 DNA is TGTGCCAGCAGCTTTGGGACAGGCAATGAGCAGTTCTTC.